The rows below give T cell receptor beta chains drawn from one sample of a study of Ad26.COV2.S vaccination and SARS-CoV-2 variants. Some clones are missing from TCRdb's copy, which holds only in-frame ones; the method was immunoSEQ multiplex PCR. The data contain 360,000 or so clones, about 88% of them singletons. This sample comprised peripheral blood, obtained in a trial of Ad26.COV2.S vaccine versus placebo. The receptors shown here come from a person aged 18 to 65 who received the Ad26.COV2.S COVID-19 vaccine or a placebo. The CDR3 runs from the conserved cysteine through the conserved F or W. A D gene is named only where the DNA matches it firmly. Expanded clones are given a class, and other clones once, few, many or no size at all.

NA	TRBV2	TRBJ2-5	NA	TGTGCCAGCAGTGAGGACGGCCACGGAGTGGAGACCCAGTACTTC	CASSEDGHGVETQYF
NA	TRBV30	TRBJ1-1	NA	TGTGCCTGGAGTGCAAGGCTGAACACTGAAGCTTTCTTT	CAWSARLNTEAFF
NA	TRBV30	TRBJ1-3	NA	TGTGCCTGGGCCCAGGGTCTAGCTGGAAACACCATATATTTT	CAWAQGLAGNTIYF
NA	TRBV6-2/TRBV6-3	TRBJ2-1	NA	TGTGCCAGCAGTCCGGTTTCAGTCCGGCAGTTCTTC	CASSPVSVRQFF
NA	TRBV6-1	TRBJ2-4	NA	TGTGCCAGCAGTGAATTGGCGGGGCAGGGGCTAGCCAAAAACATTCAGTACTTC	CASSELAGQGLAKNIQYF
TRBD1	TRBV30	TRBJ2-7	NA	TGTGCCTGGAGTGTAAACAGGGGGCGTTACGAGCAGTACTTC	CAWSVNRGRYEQYF
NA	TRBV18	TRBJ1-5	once	TGTGCCAGCTCCCCCTTGGGGCAGCCCCAGCATTTT	CASSPLGQPQHF
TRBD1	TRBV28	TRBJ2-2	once	TGTGCCAGCAGTTTATTTTCCAGGGGGCTTAGGGAGCTGTTTTTT	CASSLFSRGLRELFF
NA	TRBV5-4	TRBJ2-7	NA	TGTGCCAGCAGCTTCCGGGACAACTACGAGCAGTACTTC	CASSFRDNYEQYF
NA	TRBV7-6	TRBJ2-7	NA	TGTGCCAGCAGCTTAGAAGGTAGCGGTCGCACCTACGAGCAGTACTTC	CASSLEGSGRTYEQYF
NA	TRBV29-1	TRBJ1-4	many	TGCAGCGTCCATAGGTTGGGTAATGAAAAACTGTTTTTT	CSVHRLGNEKLFF
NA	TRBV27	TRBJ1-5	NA	TGTGCCAGCAGTTTATCGTCGGGGGGCGGTCAGCCCCAGCATTTT	CASSLSSGGGQPQHF
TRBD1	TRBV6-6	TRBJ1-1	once	TGTGCCAGCAGCCGTCCGGGACAGATGAACACTGAAGCTTTCTTT	CASSRPGQMNTEAFF
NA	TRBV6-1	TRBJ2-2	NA	TGTGCCAGCAGTGAAGGGATAGGCGGGGAGCTGTTTTTT	CASSEGIGGELFF
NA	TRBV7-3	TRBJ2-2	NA	TGTGCCAGCAGTTCCGGCAACACCGGGGAGCTGTTTTTT	CASSSGNTGELFF
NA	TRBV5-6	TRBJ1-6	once	TGTGCCAGCAGCTTGGTGAGGTCACCCCTCCACTTT	CASSLVRSPLHF
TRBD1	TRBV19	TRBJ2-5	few	TGTGCCAGTAGTCTACTTAGCGGACAGGGTTCCGAGACCCAGTACTTC	CASSLLSGQGSETQYF
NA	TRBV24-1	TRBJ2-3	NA	TGTGCCACCAGTGTGCCGGGAGTGGCAGATACGCAGTATTTT	CATSVPGVADTQYF
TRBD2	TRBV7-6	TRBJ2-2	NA	TGTGCCAGCAGCTTAGTGAGCGCGGGAGGGACCGGGGAGCTGTTTTTT	CASSLVSAGGTGELFF